Following are 25 T cell receptor beta chains from one sample sequenced in a study of chemoradiotherapy in HPV16-positive cancers. Assay used: immunoSEQ multiplex PCR; TCRdb lists only in-frame clones, some missing. The sample lists roughly 11,000 clones, roughly 90% occurring once. The sequences come from blood, collected from a patient who underwent chemoradiotherapy. Receptor source: a human donor with HPV-associated anogenital cancer.

V is TRBV5-4 and J is TRBJ2-7; no clear D gene. With 4 bases removed from V and 2 bases from J, the gap between germline ends came to 13 bases. Germline assignment: CDR1 SGHNT and CDR2 YYREEE (reference sequence). The CDR3 has 14 residues. CDR3: CASSTTRRTYEQYF. CDR3 DNA sequence: TGTGCCAGCAGCACCACCAGGCGGACCTACGAGCAGTACTTC.

The chain carries TRBV5-1 and TRBJ1-3, with D uncertain. Per germline, CDR1 SGHRS and CDR2 YFSETQ. Trimming shortened V by 0 bases and J by 0 bases, and 10 bases separated the two germline ends. There are 16 residues in the CDR3. CDR3 in amino acids: CASSLGGFLSGNTIYF. CDR3 sequence (DNA): TGCGCCAGCAGCTTGGGAGGATTCCTCTCTGGAAACACCATATATTTT.

The CDR3 DNA sequence: TGTGCCAGCAGGGTTTACTACGAGCAGTACTTC. As protein: CASRVYYEQYF. The chain recombines TRBV2 with TRBJ2-7; D call uncertain. The CDR3 is made up of 11 amino acids. The V gene's germline CDR1 is SNHLY and CDR2 FYNNEI. V was trimmed by 6 bases and J by 3 bases, leaving 6 bases between them.

This chain uses TRBV5-6 with TRBJ1-2, with 7 bases aligning to TRBD1. Per germline, CDR1 SGHDT and CDR2 YYEEEE. CDR3 length: 14 amino acids. V lost 4 bases, J lost 3 bases, and 6 bases stayed unmatched. CDR3 DNA: TGTGCCAGCAGCGAGGGACAGAACTACTATGGCTACACCTTC. This encodes CASSEGQNYYGYTF.

The chain couples TRBV11-2 to TRBJ1-4; 9 bases map to TRBD1. The CDR3 consists of 18 residues. CDR1 SGHAT and CDR2 FQNNGV come from the germline V gene. The trim removed 4 bases at V and 3 bases at J, leaving 12 bases unmatched. CDR3 sequence (DNA): TGTGCCAGCAGCTCCATCCAAAACCGACAGGGGGCTAATGAAAAACTGTTTTTT. Translating it yields CASSSIQNRQGANEKLFF.

J is TRBJ2-2 and V is TRBV5-6; D is uncertain. Deletions cut 0 bases from V and 3 bases from J, with 9 bases between. CDR1 SGHDT and CDR2 YYEEEE come from the germline V gene. There are 15 residues in the CDR3. The CDR3 DNA is TGTGCCAGCAGCTTGGGGACGGTGTACACCGGGGAGCTGTTTTTT. Its translation is CASSLGTVYTGELFF.

The CDR3 loop reads CASSSQGYEQYF. CDR3 DNA sequence: TGCGCCAGCAGTTCTCAGGGATACGAGCAGTACTTC. V is TRBV10-1 and J is TRBJ2-7, with D maybe TRBD1 (5 bases). The CDR3 contains 12 residues. Per germline, CDR1 WNHNN and CDR2 SYGVQD (reference sequence). The V gene lost 5 bases and the J gene lost 4 bases, with 9 bases spanning the gap.

The rearrangement links TRBV30 to TRBJ1-6; TRBD1 is a possible D gene (5 bases). The germline V gene encodes CDR1 GTSNPN and CDR2 SVGIG (reference sequence). The CDR3 is 16 amino acids. The CDR3 DNA follows: TGTGGAGGACGGGGGGTTCCCCTCTCCTATAATTCACCCCTCCACTTT. Translation: CGGRGVPLSYNSPLHF.

This chain links TRBV6-1 with TRBJ2-5, with 13 bases fitting TRBD2. The germline V gene encodes CDR1 MNHNS and CDR2 SASEGT. This CDR3 has 15 residues. J was trimmed by 5 bases and V by 4 bases; bases with no gene match: 4. The CDR3 DNA is TGTGCCAGCAGTGGAGGACTAGCGGGGGTTGAGACCCAGTACTTC. It encodes CASSGGLAGVETQYF.

The chain has TRBV11-2 and TRBJ2-3; 7 bases are shared with TRBD1. This CDR3 spans 18 amino acids. Losses at the gene ends were 0 bases for V and 2 bases for J; bases not matched to a gene: 11. CDR1 is SGHAT and CDR2 is FQNNGV in the germline V gene. CDR3 loop: CASSLDGLRGLPTDTQYF. Written as DNA, the CDR3 is TGTGCCAGCAGCTTAGATGGATTAAGGGGGCTACCCACAGATACGCAGTATTTT.

The V gene is TRBV7-9, the J gene TRBJ1-4; TRBD1 agrees at 10 bases. V was pared by 3 bases and J by 8 bases, with 9 bases of the junction left unmatched. The CDR3 is 16 residues long. Germline assignment: CDR1 SEHNR and CDR2 FQNEAQ (reference sequence). The CDR3 loop reads CASSFFGTGEEEKLFF. DNA of the CDR3: TGTGCCAGCAGCTTTTTCGGGACAGGGGAGGAGGAAAAACTGTTTTTT.

This clone appeared once. The chain carries TRBV11-2 and TRBJ2-3; D unresolved. This CDR3 has 14 amino acids. Germline V lookup: CDR1 SGHAT, CDR2 FQNNGV. The V end lost 8 bases, the J end lost 4 bases, and 16 bases lay between the germline ends. In DNA, the CDR3 is TGTGCCAGCTCTCCCTGGGGTAGTGCAGATACGCAGTATTTT. This sequence encodes CASSPWGSADTQYF.

The gene calls are TRBV12-5 and TRBJ1-1; perhaps TRBD1 as D (5 bases). The CDR3 extends over 14 amino acids. Germline V gene data show CDR1 as LGHNT and CDR2 as FRNRAP. Trimming pared 1 base from V and 3 bases from J, leaving 9 bases between. In DNA form, the CDR3 reads TGTGCTAGTGGTTTGGGGGACTGGGACACTGAAGCTTTCTTT. Translated, it gives CASGLGDWDTEAFF.

V gene TRBV5-1 combines with J gene TRBJ1-2; 8 nucleotides line up with TRBD1. V shed 0 bases and J 6 bases; nucleotides not matched to a gene: 7. Germline lookup yields CDR1 SGHRS and CDR2 YFSETQ. CDR3 length: 15 amino acids. This chain's CDR3 is CASSLAGPGGHGYTF. The CDR3 nucleotides are TGCGCCAGCAGCTTGGCGGGTCCAGGGGGCCATGGCTACACCTTC.

V gene TRBV6-1 combines with J gene TRBJ1-4; TRBD1 might be the D (6 bases). The V gene's germline CDR1 is MNHNS and CDR2 SASEGT. V lost 2 bases to trimming and J lost 3 bases, with 16 bases between them. The CDR3 covers 17 residues. CDR3 in amino acids: CASSEKGHSLANEKLFF. In DNA form, the CDR3 reads TGTGCCAGCAGTGAAAAGGGACACTCCCTCGCTAATGAAAAACTGTTTTTT.

CDR3 in amino acids: CASSLGGDVNYGYTF. In nucleotides, the CDR3 is TGCGCCAGCAGCTTGGGTGGGGACGTCAACTATGGCTACACCTTC. This chain links TRBV5-1 with TRBJ1-2; weak D call: TRBD1 (5 bases). Trimming pared 0 bases from V and 2 bases from J, leaving 11 bases between. Germline values: CDR1 SGHRS, CDR2 YFSETQ. The CDR3 extends over 15 amino acids.

This chain joins TRBV18 and TRBJ2-7, with D uncertain. The germline V gene encodes CDR1 KGHSH and CDR2 LQKENI. CDR3 length: 13 amino acids. V lost 3 bases and J lost 6, with 12 bases in between. The CDR3 sequence: CASSPSRYGEQYF. In DNA form, the CDR3 reads TGTGCCAGCTCACCGAGCAGATACGGCGAGCAGTACTTC.

V gene TRBV2 combines with J gene TRBJ2-7, with no clear D. The CDR3 consists of 10 residues. Germline V lookup: CDR1 SNHLY, CDR2 FYNNEI. V was pared by 5 bases and J by 7 bases, with 6 bases between. The CDR3 coding sequence is TGTGCCAGCAGTTGGAATGAGCAGTACTTC. Residues: CASSWNEQYF. Full variable domain (rest looked up from reference TRBV2 and TRBJ2-7): EPEVTQTPSHQVTQMGQEVILRCVPISNHLYFYWYRQILGQKVEFLVSFYNNEISEKSEIFDDQFSVERPDGSNFTLKIRSTKLEDSAMYFCASSWNEQYFGPGTRLTVT.

J is TRBJ1-3 and V is TRBV9, with a weak D call TRBD1 (5 bases). Per germline, CDR1 SGDLS and CDR2 YYNGEE. This CDR3 has 14 residues. V dropped 3 bases and J dropped 0 bases, with 7 bases sitting between them. The DNA of the CDR3 is TGTGCCAGCAGCGCCGGGGCCTCTGGAAACACCATATATTTT. Protein: CASSAGASGNTIYF.

The chain links TRBV30 to TRBJ1-4; 7 positions agree with TRBD1. Trimming at V came to 3 bases and at J to 6 bases, leaving 7 bases not matched to a gene. CDR3 length: 14 amino acids. CDR1 GTSNPN and CDR2 SVGIG come from the germline V gene (reference sequence). DNA of the CDR3: TGTGCCTGGAGGGGGGACAGAGAGTATGAAAAACTGTTTTTT. It codes for CAWRGDREYEKLFF.

V gene TRBV9 combines with J gene TRBJ2-7; 7 bases fit TRBD2. The CDR3 contains 16 residues. Germline CDR1 SGDLS, CDR2 YYNGEE. The J segment lost 4 bases and the V segment lost 3 bases, leaving 13 bases of the junction unmatched. This chain's CDR3 is CASSALEGRGKYEQYF. CDR3 DNA sequence: TGTGCCAGCAGCGCCCTTGAGGGGCGGGGGAAATACGAGCAGTACTTC.

The rearrangement links TRBV30 to TRBJ1-1; the match to TRBD1 covers 8 bases. Germline V CDR1 and CDR2: GTSNPN, SVGIG (reference sequence). With 4 bases clipped from V and 7 bases from J, the junction kept 14 bases outside the gene matches. CDR3 size: 15 residues. CDR3 sequence reads: CAWTPSDRVLLEAFF. CDR3 sequence (DNA): TGTGCCTGGACCCCCTCGGACAGGGTACTCCTTGAAGCTTTCTTT.

The gene calls are TRBV5-1 and TRBJ1-5, with a tentative D call TRBD1 (5 bases). The germline V gene encodes CDR1 SGHRS and CDR2 YFSETQ. CDR3 length: 14 residues. V lost 1 base to trimming and J lost 0 bases, with 5 bases between them. As DNA, the CDR3 is TGCGCCAGCAGCTTGACAGGTAGCAATCAGCCCCAGCATTTT. Protein sequence: CASSLTGSNQPQHF.

The chain recombines TRBV6-1 with TRBJ2-3; 7 bases match TRBD1. Germline lookup yields CDR1 MNHNS and CDR2 SASEGT. Losses at the gene ends were 4 bases for V and 8 bases for J; bases not matched to a gene: 12. The CDR3 loop spans 15 amino acids. CDR3 sequence reads: CASSASGTVQGTQYF. The CDR3 DNA reads as TGTGCCAGCAGTGCCTCCGGGACAGTTCAAGGTACGCAGTATTTT.

V is TRBV7-9 and J is TRBJ2-6; 8 bases are a match to TRBD2. The CDR3 loop spans 15 amino acids. CDR1 SEHNR and CDR2 FQNEAQ come from the germline V gene (reference sequence). The V and J ends lost 7 bases and 4 bases, in that order; junction bases with no gene match: 6. CDR3 in DNA: TGTGCCAGCACCCCGCGGGGGGCCGGGGCCAACGTCCTGACTTTC. This encodes CASTPRGAGANVLTF.